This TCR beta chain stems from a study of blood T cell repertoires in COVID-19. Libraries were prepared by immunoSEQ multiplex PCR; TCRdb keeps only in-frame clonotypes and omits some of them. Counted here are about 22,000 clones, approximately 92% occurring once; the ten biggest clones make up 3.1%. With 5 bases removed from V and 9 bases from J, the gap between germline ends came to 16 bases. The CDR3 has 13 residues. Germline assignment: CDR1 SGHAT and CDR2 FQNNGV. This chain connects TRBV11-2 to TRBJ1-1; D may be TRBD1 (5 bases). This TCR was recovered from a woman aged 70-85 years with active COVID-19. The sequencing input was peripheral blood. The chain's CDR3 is CASSPVGGWKAFF. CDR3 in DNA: TGTGCCAGCAGCCCAGTTGGGGGGTGGAAAGCTTTCTTT.